Presented here are 5 T cell receptor beta chains from one specimen sequenced in a study of T cells in Graves' hyperthyroidism and ophthalmopathy. Amplification of TCR beta CDR3 regions was performed using RNA transcripts as template. With the HTBI primer set, the TCR CDR3 went through a first round of RT-PCR. TCRdb fed the multiplex PCR reads into MiXCR, producing one record per CDR3 protein. The table records about 420,000 distinct CDR3 sequences, roughly 14% of them present only once. Sequencing was performed on blood. The receptors shown here come from a woman aged 18-30 years with Graves' hyperthyroidism.

Worth noting for this clonotype: A read error may explain this, as a much larger clone is one base away. The rearrangement uses TRBV6-1 and TRBJ2-1, with 10 bases aligning to TRBD2. Trimming at V came to 4 bases and at J to 0 bases, leaving 6 bases not matched to a gene. The CDR3 loop spans 17 amino acids. CDR1 MNHNS and CDR2 SASEGT come from the germline V gene. CDR3 sequence (DNA): TGTGCCAGCAGTGGGCTAGCGGGAGACCCCTCCTACAATGAGCAGTTCTTC. It specifies CASSGLAGDPSYNEQFF.

This clonotype was seen only once. The CDR3 protein is CSARAGGNYNEQFF. The CDR3 bases are TGCAGTGCTAGAGCGGGGGGGAATTACAATGAGCAGTTCTTC. The chain couples TRBV20-1 to TRBJ2-1; 8 bases agree with TRBD2. This CDR3 is 14 amino acids long. Germline V lookup: CDR1 DFQATT, CDR2 SNEGSKA (reference sequence). J lost 4 bases, V lost 1 base, and 3 bases had no gene match.

Details on this clonotype: A read error may produce the germline difference seen at one junction end. The CDR3 reads CASTQGTNEQFF. CDR3 coding DNA: TGTGCCAGCACCCAAGGAACCAATGAGCAGTTCTTC. The V call is TRBV3-1, the J call TRBJ2-1; D uncertain. The CDR3 has 12 residues. The germline V gene encodes CDR1 LGHDT and CDR2 YNNKEL (reference sequence).

The rearrangement links TRBV7-2 to TRBJ1-5, with D maybe TRBD1 (5 bases). This CDR3 spans 15 amino acids. Germline V gene data show CDR1 as SGHTA and CDR2 as FQGNSA. The V gene lost 1 base and the J gene lost 4 bases, with 11 bases spanning the gap. The CDR3 DNA follows: TGTGCCAGCAGCTTAGTGGCGACAGAGAATCAGCCCCAGCATTTT. Translating it yields CASSLVATENQPQHF. The full variable domain, rest sourced from reference TRBV7-2 and TRBJ1-5, is GAGVSQSPSNKVTEKGKDVELRCDPISGHTALYWYRQSLGQGLEFLIYFQGNSAPDKSGLPSDRFSAERTGGSVSTLTIQRTQQEDSAVYLCASSLVATENQPQHFGDGTRLSIL.

DNA of the CDR3: TGTGCCAGCAGCTTAGGGGCCGGGGGCGGCTTTGCGTCCAAAGAGACCCAGTACTTC. This translates into CASSLGAGGGFASKETQYF. V gene TRBV7-9 combines with J gene TRBJ2-5; D is possibly TRBD1 or TRBD2 (6 bases each). Per germline, CDR1 SEHNR and CDR2 FQNEAQ (reference sequence). This CDR3 has 19 residues. Trimming took 1 base from V and 3 from J, leaving 24 bases between them.